The clone carrying this TCR beta chain was counted at least ten times. The antigen remains unidentified. This sample stems from a study of CD8 T cells in ankylosing spondylitis. TCRdb reanalysed the 5' RACE reads using MiXCR and keeps one entry per CDR3 protein. This table has under 200,000 distinct CDR3 sequences, 11% appearing once. V lost 4 bases and J lost 0, with 9 bases in between. The CDR3 runs 14 residues. Germline V gene data show CDR1 as GTSNPN and CDR2 as SVGIG (reference sequence). Whole-study results and caveats: Certain motif variants had earlier appeared in reactive arthritis synovial fluid and blood. Ankylosing spondylitis blood appeared to be characterized by a TCR beta motif of several highly homologous variants.

The material sequenced was blood, either unsorted or a sorted T cell fraction (not recorded which). The clonotype originates from a male donor with ankylosing spondylitis or in good health (not recorded which). V is TRBV30 and J is TRBJ2-2, with unresolved D. The CDR3: CAWIYRANTGELFF. DNA for the CDR3: TGTGCCTGGATCTACAGAGCGAACACCGGGGAGCTGTTTTTT.